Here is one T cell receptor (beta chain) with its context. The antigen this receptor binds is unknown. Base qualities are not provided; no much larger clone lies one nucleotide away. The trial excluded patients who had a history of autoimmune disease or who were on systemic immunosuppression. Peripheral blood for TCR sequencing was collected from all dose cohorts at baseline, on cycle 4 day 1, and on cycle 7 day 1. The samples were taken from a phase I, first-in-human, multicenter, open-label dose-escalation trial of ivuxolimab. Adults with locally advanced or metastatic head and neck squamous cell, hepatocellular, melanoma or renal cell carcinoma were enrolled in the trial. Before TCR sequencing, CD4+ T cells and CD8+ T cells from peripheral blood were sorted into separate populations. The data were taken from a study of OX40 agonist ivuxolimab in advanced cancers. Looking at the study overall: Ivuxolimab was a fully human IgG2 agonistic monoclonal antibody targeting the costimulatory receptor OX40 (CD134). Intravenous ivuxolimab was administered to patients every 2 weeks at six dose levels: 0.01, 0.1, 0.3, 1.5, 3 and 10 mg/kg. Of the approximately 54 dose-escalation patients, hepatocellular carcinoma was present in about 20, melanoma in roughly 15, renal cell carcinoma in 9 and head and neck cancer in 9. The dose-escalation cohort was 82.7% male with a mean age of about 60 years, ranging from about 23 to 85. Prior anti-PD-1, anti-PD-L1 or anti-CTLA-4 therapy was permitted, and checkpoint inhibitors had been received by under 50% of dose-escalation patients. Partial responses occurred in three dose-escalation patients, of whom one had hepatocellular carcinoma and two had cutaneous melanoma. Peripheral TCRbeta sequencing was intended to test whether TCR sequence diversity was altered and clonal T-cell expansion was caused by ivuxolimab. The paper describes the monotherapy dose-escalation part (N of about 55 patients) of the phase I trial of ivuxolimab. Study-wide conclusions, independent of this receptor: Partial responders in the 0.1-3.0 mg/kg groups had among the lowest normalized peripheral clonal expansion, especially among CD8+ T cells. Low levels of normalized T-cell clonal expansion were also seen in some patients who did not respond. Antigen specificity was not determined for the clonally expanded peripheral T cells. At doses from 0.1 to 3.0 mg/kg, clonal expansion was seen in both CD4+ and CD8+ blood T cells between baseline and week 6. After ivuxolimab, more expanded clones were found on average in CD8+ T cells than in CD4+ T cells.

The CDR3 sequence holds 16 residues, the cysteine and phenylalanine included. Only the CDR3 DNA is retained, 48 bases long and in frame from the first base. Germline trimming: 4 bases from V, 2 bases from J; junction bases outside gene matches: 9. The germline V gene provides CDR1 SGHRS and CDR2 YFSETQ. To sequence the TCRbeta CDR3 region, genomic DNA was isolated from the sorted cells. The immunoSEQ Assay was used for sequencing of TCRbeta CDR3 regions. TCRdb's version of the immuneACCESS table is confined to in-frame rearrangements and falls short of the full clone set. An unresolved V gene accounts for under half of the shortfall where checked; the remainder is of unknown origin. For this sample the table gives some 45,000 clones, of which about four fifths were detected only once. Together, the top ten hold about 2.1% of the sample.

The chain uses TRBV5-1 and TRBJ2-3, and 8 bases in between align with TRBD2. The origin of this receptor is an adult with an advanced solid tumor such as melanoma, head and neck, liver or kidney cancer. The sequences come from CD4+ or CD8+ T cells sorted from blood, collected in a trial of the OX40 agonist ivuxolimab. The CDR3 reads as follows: CASSSSGAGNTDTQYF. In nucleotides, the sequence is TGCGCCAGCAGCAGTAGCGGGGCCGGGAACACAGATACGCAGTATTTT. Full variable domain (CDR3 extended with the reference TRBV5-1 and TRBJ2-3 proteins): KAGVTQTPRYLIKTRGQQVTLSCSPISGHRSVSWYQQTPGQGLQFLFEYFSETQRNKGNFPGRFSGRQFSNSRSEMNVSTLELGDSALYLCASSSSGAGNTDTQYFGPGTRLTVL.